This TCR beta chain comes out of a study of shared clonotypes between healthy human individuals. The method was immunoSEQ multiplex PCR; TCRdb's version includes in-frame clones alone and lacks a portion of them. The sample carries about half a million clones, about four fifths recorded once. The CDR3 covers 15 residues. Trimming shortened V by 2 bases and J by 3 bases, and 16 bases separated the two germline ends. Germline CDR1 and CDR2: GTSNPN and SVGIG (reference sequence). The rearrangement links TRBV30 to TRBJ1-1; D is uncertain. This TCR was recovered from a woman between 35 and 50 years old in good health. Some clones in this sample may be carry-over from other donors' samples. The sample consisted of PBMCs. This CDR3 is CAWSYDGTSDTEAFF. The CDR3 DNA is TGTGCCTGGAGTTATGACGGTACTTCGGACACTGAAGCTTTCTTT.